These 30 T cell receptor beta chains were all obtained from the same sample, sequenced in a study of shared clonotypes between healthy human individuals. Measured with immunoSEQ multiplex PCR; TCRdb has only the in-frame clones, and not every one. The table has some 2,000,000 clones, around 95% seen once. Sequenced: naive CD4+ T cells sorted from blood. Subset noted: CD45RA+ positively selected. The source of these receptors is a young man in good health.

V is TRBV14 and J is TRBJ1-1, with D possibly matching TRBD1 (6 bases). This CDR3 region has 13 residues. The V end was cut by 8 bases, the J end by 4 bases, with 14 bases between. CDR1 and CDR2 from the germline V gene are SGHDN and FVKESK. The CDR3 DNA reads TGTGCCAGCGGGGGGGCTGGCGGCACTGAAGCTTTCTTT. This gives the protein CASGGAGGTEAFF.

The rearrangement joins TRBV5-4 to TRBJ1-1, with D uncertain. The V gene's germline CDR1 is SGHNT and CDR2 YYREEE (reference sequence). This CDR3 region has 14 residues. Trimming pared 3 bases from V and 9 bases from J, leaving 18 bases between. The CDR3, as DNA: TGTGCCAGCAGCTCCCCATCCGCCGACGACAAAGCTTTCTTT. It is translated as CASSSPSADDKAFF. Using reference TRBV5-4 and TRBJ1-1 for the parts outside the CDR3, the full variable domain is ETGVTQSPTHLIKTRGQQVTLRCSSQSGHNTVSWYQQALGQGPQFIFQYYREEENGRGNFPPRFSGLQFPNYSSELNVNALELDDSALYLCASSSPSADDKAFFGQGTRLTVV.

The chain joins TRBV5-1 to TRBJ2-2; tentative D call: TRBD1 (6 bases). Germline CDR1 and CDR2: SGHRS and YFSETQ. The V end lost 4 bases, the J end lost 4 bases, and 17 bases lay between the germline ends. This CDR3 is built from 16 residues. CDR3 in amino acids: CASSHEQGGFTGELFF. The CDR3 nucleotides read TGCGCCAGCAGCCACGAACAGGGTGGATTCACCGGGGAGCTGTTTTTT. The full variable domain, completed using reference TRBV5-1 and TRBJ2-2, is KAGVTQTPRYLIKTRGQQVTLSCSPISGHRSVSWYQQTPGQGLQFLFEYFSETQRNKGNFPGRFSGRQFSNSRSEMNVSTLELGDSALYLCASSHEQGGFTGELFFGEGSRLTVL.

In regard to this clone: Other DNA sequences from this sample encode an identical CDR3 as well. J is TRBJ1-1 and V is TRBV5-1; D ambiguous. Deletions cut 0 bases from V and 1 base from J, with 7 bases between. The CDR3 runs 14 residues. The germline CDR1 and CDR2 sequences are SGHRS and YFSETQ. CDR3 sequence: CASSLGAANTEAFF. The CDR3 DNA is TGCGCCAGCAGCTTGGGTGCAGCGAACACTGAAGCTTTCTTT.

On this clone: One end of the junction is discordant with germline, which a read error may explain. V gene TRBV7-7 combines with J gene TRBJ2-7; TRBD2 agrees at 7 bases. Germline CDR1 and CDR2: SSHAT and FNYEAQ (reference sequence). The CDR3 runs 14 residues. CDR3 loop: CASSLAAGSYEQYF. The CDR3 DNA follows: TGTGCTAGCAGCTTAGCAGCGGGGTCTTACGAGCAGTACTTC.

V and J are TRBV9 and TRBJ2-3, with 10 positions matching TRBD2. Germline V gives CDR1 SGDLS, CDR2 YYNGEE. This CDR3 comprises 16 residues. V lost 3 bases, J lost 0 bases, and 4 bases stayed unmatched. CDR3 region: CASSGVAGGSTDTQYF. CDR3 coding DNA: TGTGCCAGCAGCGGTGTAGCGGGGGGAAGCACAGATACGCAGTATTTT.

V and J are TRBV10-1 and TRBJ2-7, with D tentatively TRBD1 (6 bases). V was cut by 0 bases and J by 6 bases, with 12 bases left in between. CDR3 size: 14 residues. Per germline, CDR1 WNHNN and CDR2 SYGVQD (reference sequence). The CDR3 sequence: CASSESTTRGEQYF. CDR3 in DNA: TGCGCCAGCAGTGAGTCAACAACCAGGGGCGAGCAGTACTTC.

The chain carries TRBV9 and TRBJ2-3; 8 bases fit TRBD2. V shed 0 bases, J shed 1 base, and the junction held 10 bases outside the gene matches. Germline V lookup: CDR1 SGDLS, CDR2 YYNGEE. The CDR3 contains 18 residues. CDR3 sequence reads: CASSVALFSGEGTDTQYF. For the CDR3, the DNA is TGTGCCAGCAGCGTAGCTTTGTTTAGCGGGGAAGGCACAGATACGCAGTATTTT.

With respect to this clone: Other DNA sequences in this sample translate to the same CDR3. The rearrangement joins TRBV6-5 to TRBJ2-5, with D maybe TRBD2 (6 bases). This CDR3 is built from 14 residues. Trimming pared 0 bases from V and 4 bases from J, leaving 9 bases between. From germline, CDR1 is MNHEY and CDR2 SVGAGI. The CDR3 reads CASSYSPGGETQYF. The CDR3 DNA reads TGTGCCAGCAGTTACTCCCCCGGGGGAGAGACCCAGTACTTC.

J is TRBJ2-1 and V is TRBV20-1; perhaps TRBD2 as D (5 bases). The germline gives CDR1 DFQATT, CDR2 SNEGSKA (reference sequence). V was pared by 6 bases and J by 8 bases, with 11 bases between. This CDR3 is 11 amino acids long. Here the CDR3 reads CSATGLDEQFF. The DNA of the CDR3 is TGCAGTGCGACGGGGTTGGATGAGCAGTTCTTC.

This clone came up once. CDR3 coding DNA: TGTGCCAGCAGCTTAGGTTTACAGGGAGGAGAGCAGTTCTTC. This translates into CASSLGLQGGEQFF. V is TRBV11-3 and J is TRBJ2-1; D could derive from TRBD1 or TRBD2 (6 bases each). V lost 1 base to trimming and J lost 10 bases, with 14 bases between them. Germline loops: CDR1 SGHNT, CDR2 YENEEA. The CDR3 loop spans 14 amino acids.

The rearrangement links TRBV5-1 to TRBJ1-1; maybe TRBD1 (5 bases). The CDR3 loop spans 14 amino acids. From germline, CDR1 is SGHRS and CDR2 YFSETQ. V shed 3 bases and J shed 0 bases, with 9 bases lying between them. The CDR3, as DNA: TGCGCCAGCAGCTGGCAGGGATTGAACACTGAAGCTTTCTTT. It codes for CASSWQGLNTEAFF.

A word on this clone: This specimen includes other DNA sequences encoding the same CDR3. This chain uses TRBV28 with TRBJ1-6, with 10 nucleotides matching TRBD1. In germline, CDR1 is MDHEN, CDR2 SYDVKM. The CDR3 has 14 amino acids. The trim removed 3 bases at V and 7 bases at J, leaving 0 bases unmatched. The CDR3 DNA is TGTGCCAGCAGTTTGGGACAGGGGAATTCACCCCTCCACTTT. It codes for CASSLGQGNSPLHF.

V and J are TRBV7-9 and TRBJ2-4; 8 bases match TRBD1. The CDR3 spans 17 residues. Germline assignment: CDR1 SEHNR and CDR2 FQNEAQ (reference sequence). V shed 6 bases, J shed 0 bases, and the junction held 10 bases outside the gene matches. DNA of the CDR3: TGTGCCAGCAGTTTCTCAGCAGGGGGCCTAGCCAAAAACATTCAGTACTTC. It yields the protein CASSFSAGGLAKNIQYF. The whole variable domain, filled in from reference TRBV7-9 and TRBJ2-4, reads DTGVSQNPRHKITKRGQNVTFRCDPISEHNRLYWYRQTLGQGPEFLTYFQNEAQLEKSRLLSDRFSAERPKGSFSTLEIQRTEQGDSAMYLCASSFSAGGLAKNIQYFGAGTRLSVL.

The chain uses TRBV19 and TRBJ2-5; D possibly corresponds to TRBD1 (5 bases). From germline, CDR1 is LNHDA and CDR2 SQIVND (reference sequence). V dropped 5 bases and J dropped 5 bases, with 15 bases sitting between them. The length of the CDR3 is 14 residues. This CDR3 is CASSGAVSTETQYF. DNA for the CDR3: TGTGCCAGTAGTGGGGCAGTGTCGACGGAGACCCAGTACTTC.

About this clone itself: The same CDR3 also results from other DNA sequences found in this sample. This chain joins TRBV27 and TRBJ1-4; D is ambiguous. The CDR3 is 13 residues long. The germline gives CDR1 MNHEY, CDR2 SMNVEV (reference sequence). V lost 6 bases, J lost 6 bases, and 11 bases lay in between. CDR3 protein: CASSGVAYEKLFF. The CDR3 DNA reads as TGTGCCAGCAGCGGGGTGGCTTATGAAAAACTGTTTTTT.

As concerns this clone: The identical CDR3 is also encoded by other nucleotide sequences in the sample. The CDR3 bases are TGTGCCAGCAGCGTTGGGCAGGGGGCTAACTATGGCTACACCTTC. The encoded protein is CASSVGQGANYGYTF. The J gene is TRBJ1-2, the V gene TRBV9, with 7 bases lining up with TRBD1. The CDR3 is made up of 15 amino acids. J was trimmed by 0 bases and V by 2 bases; bases with no gene match: 4. Germline V gene data show CDR1 as SGDLS and CDR2 as YYNGEE.

V gene TRBV7-9 combines with J gene TRBJ2-2; no clear D. The CDR3 totals 13 residues. The V and J ends lost 1 base and 6 bases respectively, with 6 bases between them. Germline V gives CDR1 SEHNR, CDR2 FQNEAQ (reference sequence). For the CDR3, the DNA is TGTGCCAGCAGCTTAGACACATCCGGGGAGCTGTTTTTT. It yields the protein CASSLDTSGELFF.

The V gene is TRBV7-9, the J gene TRBJ2-3; TRBD2 aligns across 7 bases. The CDR3 runs to 17 residues. Germline CDR1 reads SEHNR; CDR2 reads FQNEAQ (reference sequence). V gave up 5 bases and J gave up 4 bases; unmatched junction bases: 15. In DNA, the CDR3 is TGTGCCAGCAGCCTACACGAGGTTGGCGGGGGACCAGATACGCAGTATTTT. Residues: CASSLHEVGGGPDTQYF.

This chain joins TRBV28 and TRBJ2-7, with unresolved D. The CDR3 consists of 14 residues. The V end was cut by 5 bases, the J end by 4 bases, with 15 bases between. The germline gives CDR1 MDHEN, CDR2 SYDVKM. The CDR3 DNA is TGTGCCAGCAGTCTTAAATTGACGGTATACGAGCAGTACTTC. Translation: CASSLKLTVYEQYF.

This rearrangement joins TRBV5-1 to TRBJ1-4, with unresolved D. Per the germline V gene, CDR1 is SGHRS and CDR2 is YFSETQ. Trimming removed 4 bases at V and 5 bases at J, with 12 bases between. This CDR3 region has 14 residues. The CDR3 loop is CASSREASNEKLFF. The CDR3, as DNA: TGCGCCAGCAGCCGGGAAGCAAGCAATGAAAAACTGTTTTTT.

This clone is a singleton in its sample. Here the CDR3 reads CASSDPGTGSYEQYF. The DNA of the CDR3 is TGTGCCAGCAGCGATCCCGGGACAGGGAGCTACGAGCAGTACTTC. The chain is built from TRBV6-6 and TRBJ2-7, with 9 bases matching TRBD1. This CDR3 has 15 residues. The J segment lost 3 bases and the V segment lost 6 bases, leaving 9 bases of the junction unmatched. CDR1 and CDR2 (germline): MNHNY, SVGAGI (reference sequence).

The J gene is TRBJ2-7, the V gene TRBV7-8; TRBD1 matches at 7 bases. CDR1 SGHVS and CDR2 FQNEAQ come from the germline V gene. J lost 2 bases, V lost 0 bases, and 7 bases had no gene match. The CDR3 runs to 16 residues. In DNA form, the CDR3 reads TGTGCCAGCAGCTTAGCGGGGACAGCAATCCCCTACGAGCAGTACTTC. Its protein product is CASSLAGTAIPYEQYF. Using reference TRBV7-8 and TRBJ2-7 for the parts outside the CDR3, the full variable domain is GAGVSQSPRYKVAKRGQDVALRCDPISGHVSLFWYQQALGQGPEFLTYFQNEAQLDKSGLPSDRFFAERPEGSVSTLKIQRTQQEDSAVYLCASSLAGTAIPYEQYFGPGTRLTVT.

On this clone itself: This CDR3 is also generated by other DNA sequences in the sample. This sequence joins TRBV10-3 and TRBJ1-2, with 8 bases lining up with TRBD1. The CDR3 runs 14 residues. Trimming took 4 bases from V and 2 from J; bases not matched to a gene: 3. Germline CDR1 reads ENHRY; CDR2 reads SYGVKD. CDR3: CAISGTGRNYGYTF. As DNA, the CDR3 is TGTGCCATCAGTGGGACAGGGAGAAACTATGGCTACACCTTC.

As regards this clone: The identical CDR3 is also encoded by other nucleotide sequences in the sample. This rearrangement joins TRBV11-2 to TRBJ2-7; a weak D match, TRBD1 (6 bases). V was clipped by 5 bases and J by 4 bases, with 12 bases between them. The CDR3 runs to 13 residues. Per germline, CDR1 SGHAT and CDR2 FQNNGV. The CDR3 protein is CASSPGTFYEQYF. The CDR3 nucleotides are TGTGCCAGCAGCCCCGGGACATTTTACGAGCAGTACTTC.

The chain recombines TRBV5-4 with TRBJ2-2; 7 bases line up with TRBD2. Germline loops: CDR1 SGHNT, CDR2 YYREEE (reference sequence). The CDR3 covers 15 residues. The V segment lost 0 bases and the J segment 6 bases; nucleotides outside the gene matches: 5. The CDR3 region has the DNA TGTGCCAGCAGCTTGGCCGGGGGGATGGCCGGGGAGCTGTTTTTT. It encodes CASSLAGGMAGELFF.

V gene TRBV2 combines with J gene TRBJ2-1; no clear D gene. From germline, CDR1 is SNHLY and CDR2 FYNNEI. With 4 bases removed from V and 5 bases from J, the gap between germline ends came to 6 bases. The CDR3 sequence is 12 residues long. The CDR3: CASSVADNEQFF. Here the CDR3 DNA reads TGTGCCAGCAGTGTGGCGGACAATGAGCAGTTCTTC.

This clone was seen only once. The same CDR3 is also encoded by other DNA sequences in this sample. The V gene is TRBV5-1, the J gene TRBJ1-5, with D perhaps matching TRBD1 (6 bases). Germline CDR1 reads SGHRS; CDR2 reads YFSETQ. Deletions cut 4 bases from V and 3 bases from J, with 11 bases between. This CDR3 contains 14 residues. The CDR3 region has the DNA TGCGCCAGCAGCCCCGGACAGCTCAATCAGCCCCAGCATTTT. Protein product: CASSPGQLNQPQHF.

The chain carries TRBV27 and TRBJ1-6; D gene ambiguous. Trimming shortened V by 5 bases and J by 0 bases, and 5 bases separated the two germline ends. Germline CDR1 MNHEY, CDR2 SMNVEV (reference sequence). This CDR3 has 14 residues. The CDR3 region is CASSTASYNSPLHF. The DNA for the CDR3 is TGTGCCAGCAGTACAGCCTCCTATAATTCACCCCTCCACTTT.

The gene calls are TRBV10-3 and TRBJ2-7; TRBD1 matches 10 bases. The V gene end was trimmed by 6 bases and the J gene end by 3 bases; junction bases not matched to a gene: 5. The CDR3 covers 14 residues. CDR1 is ENHRY and CDR2 is SYGVKD in the germline V gene. CDR3 in amino acids: CAIRAGTGVYEQYF. CDR3 bases: TGTGCCATCAGGGCCGGGACAGGGGTCTACGAGCAGTACTTC.